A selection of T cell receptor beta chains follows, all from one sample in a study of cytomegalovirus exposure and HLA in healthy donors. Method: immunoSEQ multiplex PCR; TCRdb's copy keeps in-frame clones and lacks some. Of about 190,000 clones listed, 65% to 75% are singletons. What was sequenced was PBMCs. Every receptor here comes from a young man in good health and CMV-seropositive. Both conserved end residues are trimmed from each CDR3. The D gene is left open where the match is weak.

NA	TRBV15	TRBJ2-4	ATSRGQIAKNIQY
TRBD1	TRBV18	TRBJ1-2	ASSSNRGLDYGYT
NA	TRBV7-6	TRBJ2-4	ASSPMDSTYKDIQY
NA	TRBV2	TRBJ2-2	ASSAGLNTGELF
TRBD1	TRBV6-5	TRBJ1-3	ASSRQGDGNTIY
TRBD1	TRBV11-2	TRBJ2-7	ASSLAPGQFYEQY
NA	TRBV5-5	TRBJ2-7	ASSLVFDSSYEQY
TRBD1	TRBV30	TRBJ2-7	AWQGASYEQY
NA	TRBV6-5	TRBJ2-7	ASSYSKTAPYEQY
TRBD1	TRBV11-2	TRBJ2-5	ASSLSRGPQETQY
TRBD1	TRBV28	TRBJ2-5	ASSRTGGKTQY
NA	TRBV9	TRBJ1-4	ASSVGQNNEKLF
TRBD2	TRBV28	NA	ASSQFGLAGGPTYEQY
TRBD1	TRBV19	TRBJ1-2	ASSYPGQLYGYT
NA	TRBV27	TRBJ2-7	ASSSSAINEQY
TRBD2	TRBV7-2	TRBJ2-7	ASRLAGGYEQY
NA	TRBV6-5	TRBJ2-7	ASSYLVRGEEQY
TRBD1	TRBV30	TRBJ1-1	AWSVRPLDRGRTEAF
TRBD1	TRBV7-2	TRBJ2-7	ASSRIGQGAGEQY
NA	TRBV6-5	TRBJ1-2	ASSYSTEGPRYGYT
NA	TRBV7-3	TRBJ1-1	SSSLTRTSNTEAF
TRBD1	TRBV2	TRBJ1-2	ASSAPRDRVGDYGYT
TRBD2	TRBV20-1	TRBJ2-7	SARTSDEQY
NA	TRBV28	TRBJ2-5	ASTKGDRETQY
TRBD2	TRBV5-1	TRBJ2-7	ASSPTPVTGTSPYEQY